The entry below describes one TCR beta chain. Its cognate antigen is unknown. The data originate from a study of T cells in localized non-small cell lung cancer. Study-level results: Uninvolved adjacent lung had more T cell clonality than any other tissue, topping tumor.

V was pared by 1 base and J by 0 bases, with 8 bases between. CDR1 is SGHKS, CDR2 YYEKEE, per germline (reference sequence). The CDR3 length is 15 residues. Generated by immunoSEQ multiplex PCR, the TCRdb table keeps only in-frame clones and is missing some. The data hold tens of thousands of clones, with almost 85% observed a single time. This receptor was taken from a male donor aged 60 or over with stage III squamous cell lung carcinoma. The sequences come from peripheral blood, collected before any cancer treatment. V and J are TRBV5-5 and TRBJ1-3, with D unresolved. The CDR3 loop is CASSLMDFSGNTIYF. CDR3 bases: TGTGCCAGCAGCTTGATGGACTTCTCTGGAAACACCATATATTTT.